This passage covers 32 T cell receptor beta chains from one sample sequenced in a study of T cells in localized non-small cell lung cancer. Profiled with immunoSEQ multiplex PCR; TCRdb holds only in-frame clones, not every one. The sample has some 71,000 clones; approximately 85% are singletons. The input for sequencing was peripheral blood, taken before any cancer treatment. These receptors all stem from a female donor older than 55 with stage I lung adenocarcinoma.

CDR3 DNA sequence: TGTGCCAGTATCTCGTCAGGTAACACTGAAGCTTTCTTT. Translation: CASISSGNTEAFF. This chain links TRBV19 with TRBJ1-1; D gene ambiguous. V shed 7 bases and J shed 2 bases, with 11 bases lying between them. This CDR3 is 13 amino acids long. The germline gives CDR1 LNHDA, CDR2 SQIVND (reference sequence).

V and J are TRBV5-6 and TRBJ2-3; D might be TRBD1 (6 bases). The germline V gene encodes CDR1 SGHDT and CDR2 YYEEEE. CDR3 length: 15 amino acids. Deletions cut 5 bases from V and 6 bases from J, with 19 bases between. The CDR3 coding sequence is TGTGCCAGCAGTTCGGCCGGACAGAAGAAGGATACGCAGTATTTT. It yields the protein CASSSAGQKKDTQYF.

The gene calls are TRBV11-2 and TRBJ2-1; maybe TRBD2 (6 bases). The germline CDR1 and CDR2 sequences are SGHAT and FQNNGV. The CDR3 is made up of 13 amino acids. Trimming left V 8 bases short and J 4 bases short, with 12 bases between. DNA for the CDR3: TGTGCCAGCGGCAAAGGGACTTACAATGAGCAGTTCTTC. Translated, it gives CASGKGTYNEQFF.

The chain carries TRBV7-9 and TRBJ2-2, with D maybe TRBD1 (6 bases). The CDR3 has 14 residues. Germline CDR1 SEHNR, CDR2 FQNEAQ (reference sequence). V lost 4 bases and J lost 8, with 14 bases in between. CDR3: CASSSQQGTGELFF. The CDR3 DNA is TGTGCCAGCAGCTCGCAACAGGGAACTGGGGAGCTGTTTTTT.

The V and J genes are TRBV27 and TRBJ2-7; 9 nucleotides align to TRBD1. The CDR3 length is 13 residues. Trimming removed 8 bases from V and 2 bases from J; junction bases left unmatched: 4. The V gene's germline CDR1 is MNHEY and CDR2 SMNVEV (reference sequence). Written as DNA, the CDR3 is TGTGCCAGCGGACAGGGGAGAACCTACGAGCAGTACTTC. Amino acids: CASGQGRTYEQYF.

The CDR3 is CAISSGTGGQPQHF. The CDR3 DNA sequence: TGTGCCATCAGTTCCGGGACAGGTGGTCAGCCCCAGCATTTT. The V and J genes are TRBV10-3 and TRBJ1-5; 8 bases map to TRBD1. The CDR3 is 14 residues long. V shed 5 bases and J 6 bases; nucleotides not matched to a gene: 6. Per germline, CDR1 ENHRY and CDR2 SYGVKD.

The V gene is TRBV11-2, the J gene TRBJ2-7; 10 bases agree with TRBD1. V shed 5 bases and J 9 bases; nucleotides not matched to a gene: 10. Per the germline V gene, CDR1 is SGHAT and CDR2 is FQNNGV. The CDR3 totals 14 residues. CDR3 residues: CASSNRQGANGQYF. The CDR3 nucleotides read TGTGCCAGCAGCAATCGACAGGGGGCAAATGGGCAGTACTTC. Complete variable domain (other parts from reference TRBV11-2 and TRBJ2-7): EAGVAQSPRYKIIEKRQSVAFWCNPISGHATLYWYQQILGQGPKLLIQFQNNGVVDDSQLPKDRFSAERLKGVDSTLKIQPAKLEDSAVYLCASSNRQGANGQYFGPGTRLTVT.

This clone has a single count. The chain recombines TRBV19 with TRBJ2-2; D remains ambiguous. Trimming removed 4 bases at V and 4 bases at J, with 7 bases between. CDR1 and CDR2 from the germline V gene are LNHDA and SQIVND (reference sequence). The length of the CDR3 is 13 residues. CDR3 amino acids: CASSNRPTGELFF. For the CDR3, the DNA is TGTGCCAGTAGTAACAGACCCACCGGGGAGCTGTTTTTT.

The chain combines TRBV7-9 with TRBJ1-2, with a possible D match to TRBD1 (5 bases). The V end was cut by 4 bases, the J end by 4 bases, with 10 bases between. The CDR3 spans 13 residues. CDR1 is SEHNR, CDR2 FQNEAQ, per germline (reference sequence). The CDR3 loop reads CASSWGETYGYTF. The CDR3 nucleotides read TGTGCCAGCAGCTGGGGCGAGACCTATGGCTACACCTTC.

This clone was detected only a few times. The chain carries TRBV2 and TRBJ1-6; possible D gene TRBD1, 5 bases. The CDR3 loop spans 13 amino acids. Trimming shortened V by 4 bases and J by 11 bases, and 12 bases separated the two germline ends. Germline V CDR1 and CDR2: SNHLY, FYNNEI. The CDR3 sequence: CASSAPGGAPLHF. CDR3 DNA sequence: TGTGCCAGCAGTGCCCCGGGGGGTGCACCCCTCCACTTT.

The rearrangement links TRBV19 to TRBJ2-1, with D unresolved. Looked up from germline, CDR1 is LNHDA and CDR2 is SQIVND (reference sequence). This CDR3 has 13 amino acids. Trimming pared 3 bases from V and 5 bases from J, leaving 8 bases between. CDR3 loop: CASSINSNNEQFF. DNA for the CDR3: TGTGCCAGTAGTATTAACAGTAACAATGAGCAGTTCTTC. Combining the CDR3 with reference TRBV19 and TRBJ2-1 gives the whole variable domain DGGITQSPKYLFRKEGQNVTLSCEQNLNHDAMYWYRQDPGQGLRLIYYSQIVNDFQKGDIAEGYSVSREKKESFPLTVTSAQKNPTAFYLCASSINSNNEQFFGPGTRLTVL.

The chain links TRBV7-8 to TRBJ2-1; D unresolved. The ends were cut back, 2 bases at V and 2 bases at J, with 7 bases in the middle. The CDR3 is 14 residues long. Germline V gene lookup returns CDR1 SGHVS and CDR2 FQNEAQ. CDR3 nucleotide sequence: TGTGCCAGCAGCTTATCCCCCCCCTACAATGAGCAGTTCTTC. Translating it yields CASSLSPPYNEQFF.

The chain combines TRBV9 with TRBJ2-3; D remains unclear. Germline CDR1 SGDLS, CDR2 YYNGEE. The CDR3 extends over 16 amino acids. The V end lost 0 bases, the J end lost 2 bases, and 13 bases lay between the germline ends. CDR3 DNA sequence: TGTGCCAGCAGCGTAGGGCTGGCTGGGGTCACAGATACGCAGTATTTT. This translates into CASSVGLAGVTDTQYF. Looking up the rest from reference TRBV9 and TRBJ2-3 gives the full variable domain: DSGVTQTPKHLITATGQRVTLRCSPRSGDLSVYWYQQSLDQGLQFLIQYYNGEERAKGNILERFSAQQFPDLHSELNLSSLELGDSALYFCASSVGLAGVTDTQYFGPGTRLTVL.

V gene TRBV7-9 combines with J gene TRBJ2-2, with D uncertain. CDR3 size: 15 residues. The germline V and J ends were trimmed by 1 base and 6 bases, with 12 bases remaining between them. The V gene's germline CDR1 is SEHNR and CDR2 FQNEAQ (reference sequence). CDR3 loop: CASSLVSLVPGELFF. CDR3 nucleotides: TGTGCCAGCAGCTTAGTATCCCTAGTCCCCGGGGAGCTGTTTTTT.

The chain couples TRBV5-1 to TRBJ2-4; D tentatively reads TRBD1 or TRBD2 (6 bases each). Germline V gene lookup returns CDR1 SGHRS and CDR2 YFSETQ. Between the trimmed V and J ends, which lost 2 bases and 4 bases, there was a span of 19 bases. This CDR3 region has 17 residues. The CDR3, as DNA: TGCGCCAGCAGCTTCCTGGGGGGCGATGTGAAAAAAAACATTCAGTACTTC. Translation: CASSFLGGDVKKNIQYF.

The chain couples TRBV6-4 to TRBJ1-1; D is undetermined. The CDR3 has 14 amino acids. CDR1 MRHNA and CDR2 SNTAGT come from the germline V gene. V dropped 6 bases and J dropped 0 bases, with 11 bases sitting between them. The DNA of the CDR3 is TGTGCCAGCAGGGACGCTAACATGAACACTGAAGCTTTCTTT. It specifies CASRDANMNTEAFF.

The rearrangement uses TRBV11-2 and TRBJ1-6; 8 nucleotides agree with TRBD1. Trimming at V came to 4 bases and at J to 0 bases, leaving 2 bases not matched to a gene. This CDR3 comprises 16 residues. CDR1 and CDR2 from the germline V gene are SGHAT and FQNNGV. CDR3 DNA sequence: TGTGCCAGCAGCTCGGACAGGGTCTCCTATAATTCACCCCTCCACTTT. This translates into CASSSDRVSYNSPLHF.

J is TRBJ2-5 and V is TRBV29-1, with 8 bases lining up with TRBD2. Germline V gene lookup returns CDR1 SQVTM and CDR2 ANQGSEA. The CDR3 is made up of 14 amino acids. Trimming took 3 bases from V and 5 from J; bases not matched to a gene: 8. CDR3 nucleotides: TGCAGCGTTGAGAGGCTAGCGGGTGTGGAGACCCAGTACTTC. Its translation is CSVERLAGVETQYF.

This clone turned up a few times. The gene calls are TRBV7-9 and TRBJ1-3; no clear D. V was shortened by 5 bases and J by 0 bases, with 14 bases between the two germline ends. The CDR3 length is 16 residues. From germline, CDR1 is SEHNR and CDR2 FQNEAQ (reference sequence). The CDR3 loop is CASSPSGLLSGNTIYF. In DNA, the CDR3 is TGTGCCAGCAGCCCGTCTGGGTTACTCTCTGGAAACACCATATATTTT.

The rearrangement uses TRBV7-3 and TRBJ2-1; 12 bases match TRBD2. The CDR3 has 18 residues. V was clipped by 5 bases and J by 0 bases; unmatched bases: 8. CDR1 is SGHTA, CDR2 FQGTGA, per germline. CDR3 nucleotide sequence: TGTGCCAGCAGCCTACTAGCGGGAGGTACTAGCTCCTACAATGAGCAGTTCTTC. Its protein product is CASSLLAGGTSSYNEQFF.

The CDR3 nucleotides read TGTGCCAGCAGGACAAAGGGGGGGAACACTGAAGCTTTCTTT. It yields the protein CASRTKGGNTEAFF. The chain is built from TRBV6-1 and TRBJ1-1; TRBD1 is a possible D gene (6 bases). Looked up from germline, CDR1 is MNHNS and CDR2 is SASEGT. CDR3 length equals 14 residues. The V and J ends lost 6 bases and 1 base respectively, with 12 bases between them.

This chain links TRBV14 with TRBJ1-2, with D hard to call. Germline V gene lookup returns CDR1 SGHDN and CDR2 FVKESK. The V and J ends lost 4 bases and 9 bases respectively, with 15 bases between them. The CDR3 loop spans 13 amino acids. For the CDR3, the DNA is TGTGCCAGCAGCCGGGGAGGCAGTACTAGCTACACCTTC. Translated, it gives CASSRGGSTSYTF.

The chain joins TRBV27 to TRBJ1-2; D is undetermined. The CDR3 consists of 12 residues. Trimming removed 5 bases at V and 8 bases at J, with 12 bases between. The V gene's germline CDR1 is MNHEY and CDR2 SMNVEV (reference sequence). Here the CDR3 DNA reads TGTGCCAGCAGTGGCCACAGTTGGGGCTACACCTTC. Amino acid sequence: CASSGHSWGYTF.

This chain connects TRBV5-4 to TRBJ2-5, with D maybe TRBD1 (5 bases). The CDR3 is made up of 14 amino acids. Between the trimmed V and J ends, which lost 2 bases and 1 base, there was a span of 9 bases. Germline CDR1 SGHNT, CDR2 YYREEE (reference sequence). CDR3 sequence (DNA): TGTGCCAGCAGCTTAAAACAGGTCCAAGAGACCCAGTACTTC. Translated: CASSLKQVQETQYF.

In its sample, this clone was seen once. This chain connects TRBV6-5 to TRBJ1-2, with no clear D. The germline V gene has CDR1 MNHEY and CDR2 SVGAGI. The CDR3 consists of 14 residues. Trimming stripped 0 bases from V and 6 bases from J, with 11 bases between. This CDR3 reads CASSYSEGINGYTF. The CDR3 coding sequence is TGTGCCAGCAGTTACTCGGAGGGCATCAATGGCTACACCTTC.

V gene TRBV5-1 combines with J gene TRBJ1-2, with 7 nucleotides matching TRBD1. Germline CDR1 SGHRS, CDR2 YFSETQ. This CDR3 contains 15 residues. The ends lost 0 bases at V and 7 bases at J; junction bases unmatched: 9. CDR3 residues: CASSLGTGAVSGYTF. The CDR3 DNA reads as TGCGCCAGCAGCTTGGGGACAGGTGCGGTTAGTGGCTACACCTTC.

This clone was detected once. V and J are TRBV14 and TRBJ2-3, with 10 bases matching TRBD2. Unmatched junction bases numbered 5, after V lost 2 bases and J lost 3 bases. The length of the CDR3 is 16 residues. In germline, CDR1 is SGHDN, CDR2 FVKESK. Here the CDR3 DNA reads TGTGCCAGCAGCCAACCTGGACTAGCGGAAACAGATACGCAGTATTTT. Translating gives CASSQPGLAETDTQYF. The full variable domain, completed using reference TRBV14 and TRBJ2-3, is EAGVTQFPSHSVIEKGQTVTLRCDPISGHDNLYWYRRVMGKEIKFLLHFVKESKQDESGMPNNRFLAERTGGTYSTLKVQPAELEDSGVYFCASSQPGLAETDTQYFGPGTRLTVL.

The chain links TRBV11-2 to TRBJ1-1; D unresolved. Trimming left V 1 base short and J 0 bases short, with 3 bases between. Germline CDR1 SGHAT, CDR2 FQNNGV. The CDR3 spans 13 residues. The CDR3 region is CASSLGVNTEAFF. DNA of the CDR3: TGTGCCAGCAGCTTAGGGGTGAACACTGAAGCTTTCTTT. Supplemented by reference TRBV11-2 and TRBJ1-1, the full variable domain reads EAGVAQSPRYKIIEKRQSVAFWCNPISGHATLYWYQQILGQGPKLLIQFQNNGVVDDSQLPKDRFSAERLKGVDSTLKIQPAKLEDSAVYLCASSLGVNTEAFFGQGTRLTVV.

The J gene is TRBJ2-7, the V gene TRBV6-1, with D tentatively TRBD1 or TRBD2 (5 bases each). V was pared by 5 bases and J by 2 bases, with 10 bases between. The V gene's germline CDR1 is MNHNS and CDR2 SASEGT. The CDR3 has 13 amino acids. The CDR3 bases are TGTGCCAGCAGTAAAGGGGACGCCTACGAGCAGTACTTC. Amino acids: CASSKGDAYEQYF.

A single count supports this clone. V is TRBV28 and J is TRBJ1-2; the D gene is possibly TRBD1 (5 bases). V lost 6 bases to trimming and J lost 4 bases, with 12 bases between them. This CDR3 contains 13 residues. Germline values: CDR1 MDHEN, CDR2 SYDVKM. The CDR3 DNA is TGTGCCAGCAGGTGGGGGTTCGGCTATGGCTACACCTTC. It codes for CASRWGFGYGYTF.

Only a few counts were recorded for this clone. The rearrangement uses TRBV7-3 and TRBJ2-2; 15 nucleotides match TRBD2. V lost 5 bases to trimming and J lost 7 bases; unmatched junction nucleotides: 11. CDR3 length: 18 amino acids. The germline gives CDR1 SGHTA, CDR2 FQGTGA. The CDR3 reads CASSQPGLAGGPDGELFF. The CDR3, as DNA: TGTGCCAGCAGCCAACCAGGACTAGCGGGAGGGCCGGACGGGGAGCTGTTTTTT.

This CDR3 reads CASSLATSGGGNEQYF. The CDR3, as DNA: TGTGCCAGCAGCTTAGCGACTAGCGGGGGAGGGAACGAGCAGTACTTC. The V call is TRBV7-6, the J call TRBJ2-7, with 12 nucleotides matching TRBD2. Per germline, CDR1 SGHVS and CDR2 FNYEAQ. With V trimmed by 0 bases and J by 5 bases, 5 bases remained unmatched. The CDR3 is 16 amino acids. Filled out from reference TRBV7-6 and TRBJ2-7, the complete variable domain reads GAGVSQSPRYKVTKRGQDVALRCDPISGHVSLYWYRQALGQGPEFLTYFNYEAQQDKSGLPNDRFSAERPEGSISTLTIQRTEQRDSAMYRCASSLATSGGGNEQYFGPGTRLTVT.